These 18 T cell receptor beta chains were all obtained from the same sample, sequenced in a study of cytomegalovirus exposure and HLA in healthy donors. 60 Vbeta and 13 Jbeta primers were used in PCR. The table came from immunoSEQ multiplex PCR; TCRdb's copy has only in-frame clones and leaves some out. The table records about 130,000 clones, around 72% of them present only once. The sequenced sample consisted of PBMCs. Source of these receptors: a man between 25 and 39 years old in good health and CMV-seronegative.

This clone was seen a few times. The chain couples TRBV28 to TRBJ1-6; TRBD1 is a possible D gene (6 bases). Germline V gene lookup returns CDR1 MDHEN and CDR2 SYDVKM. V lost 4 bases and J 2 bases, leaving 6 bases between the germline ends. The CDR3 is 14 amino acids. The CDR3 loop reads CASSSGAYNSPLHF. In nucleotides, the CDR3 is TGTGCCAGCAGTTCAGGGGCCTATAATTCACCCCTCCACTTT.

V is TRBV7-9 and J is TRBJ2-1; 9 nucleotides line up with TRBD2. CDR3 length: 14 residues. V lost 1 base and J lost 16; bases outside the gene matches: 11. Germline V gene data show CDR1 as SEHNR and CDR2 as FQNEAQ (reference sequence). The CDR3 nucleotides read TGTGCCAGCAGCTTAGTTTTGGCGGGGGGGACAATCTTCTTC. As protein: CASSLVLAGGTIFF.

The chain has TRBV21-1 and TRBJ2-2; the D segment call TRBD1 is taken from the table without a DNA check. TRBV21-1 corresponds to a pseudogene. This CDR3 is built from 18 residues. The chain's CDR3 is CASSARGGGRKNTGELFF. The CDR3 DNA reads TGTGCCAGCAGCGCCCGGGGTGGGGGCAGGAAGAACACCGGGGAGCTGTTTTTT.

This chain uses TRBV4-3 with TRBJ1-5; a weak D match, TRBD1 (5 bases). The germline CDR1 and CDR2 sequences are LGHNA and YSLEER. The V end was cut by 1 base, the J end by 0 bases, with 16 bases between. This CDR3 is 18 amino acids long. CDR3 in DNA: TGCGCCAGCAGCCAAGTGGCAGGGCGAGAGGATAGCAATCAGCCCCAGCATTTT. Residues: CASSQVAGREDSNQPQHF.

This CDR3 reads CASSLQRSLSNYGYTF. CDR3 nucleotides: TGTGCCAGCAGCTTGCAAAGGAGTCTTTCTAACTATGGCTACACCTTC. The gene calls are TRBV5-6 and TRBJ1-2, with D unclear. Germline CDR1 SGHDT, CDR2 YYEEEE. V shed 1 base and J shed 0 bases, with 13 bases lying between them. The CDR3 has 16 amino acids.

V usage is TRBV28 and J usage is TRBJ2-1, with a possible D match to TRBD2 (7 bases). Trimming shortened V by 6 bases and J by 5 bases, and 17 bases separated the two germline ends. The CDR3 runs to 15 residues. Germline CDR1 MDHEN, CDR2 SYDVKM. The chain's CDR3 is CASSPGGGGNNEQFF. In nucleotides, the CDR3 is TGTGCCAGCAGCCCCGGGGGCGGGGGAAACAATGAGCAGTTCTTC.

About this clone: The junction shows a germline mismatch at one end, possibly a read error. V and J are TRBV7-9 and TRBJ2-7; D ambiguous. Per the germline V gene, CDR1 is SEHNR and CDR2 is FQNEAQ (reference sequence). This CDR3 region has 14 residues. CDR3 DNA sequence: TGTTCCAGCAGCCCCCCCACGGAGAGGCACGAGCAGTACTTC. It specifies CSSSPPTERHEQYF.

The chain links TRBV6-1 to TRBJ2-1; 10 nucleotides agree with TRBD2. CDR1 is MNHNS, CDR2 SASEGT, per germline. The junction had 5 bases not matched to a gene; V was cut back by 4 bases and J by 5 bases. The CDR3 totals 15 residues. CDR3: CASSVRLAGHNEQFF. Here the CDR3 DNA reads TGTGCCAGCAGTGTCAGACTAGCGGGTCACAATGAGCAGTTCTTC.

As DNA, the CDR3 is TGTGCCAGCAGCCCCGGGACAGCTTTTGCCCCCACCGGGGAGCTGTTTTTT. As protein: CASSPGTAFAPTGELFF. The J gene is TRBJ2-2, the V gene TRBV7-3, with 7 bases identical to TRBD1. J gave up 4 bases and V 5 bases, and 13 bases lay outside the gene matches. Germline V gene sequence: CDR1 SGHTA, CDR2 FQGTGA. This CDR3 spans 17 amino acids.

The rearrangement joins TRBV4-2 to TRBJ2-5; 12 positions agree with TRBD2. The last part of the DNA fits TRBJ2-7 better; the J call may be wrong. This CDR3 is 17 amino acids long. Germline loops: CDR1 LGHNA, CDR2 YNFKEQ. CDR3 sequence reads: CASSQAQLAGGTYEQYF. CDR3 nucleotides: TGTGCCAGCAGCCAAGCCCAACTAGCGGGGGGAACCTACGAGCAGTACTTC.

This clone was picked up one time. The CDR3 DNA follows: TGTGCCAGCAGCTTCGGTGGTAACTATGGCTACACCTTC. Amino acid sequence: CASSFGGNYGYTF. The chain employs TRBV7-2 and TRBJ1-2, with D uncertain. CDR3 length: 13 amino acids. Germline V gene data show CDR1 as SGHTA and CDR2 as FQGNSA. Deletions cut 3 bases from V and 1 base from J, with 6 bases between. Together with reference TRBV7-2 and TRBJ1-2, the CDR3 gives the full variable domain: GAGVSQSPSNKVTEKGKDVELRCDPISGHTALYWYRQSLGQGLEFLIYFQGNSAPDKSGLPSDRFSAERTGGSVSTLTIQRTQQEDSAVYLCASSFGGNYGYTFGSGTRLTVV.

This clone is a singleton in its sample. V is TRBV5-8 and J is TRBJ1-4; 10 positions agree with TRBD1. CDR3 length equals 15 residues. V shed 0 bases and J 9 bases; nucleotides not matched to a gene: 5. Germline V gene data show CDR1 as SGHTS and CDR2 as YDEGEE. This CDR3 reads CASSLEPGQGKKLFF. CDR3 coding DNA: TGTGCCAGCAGCTTGGAGCCGGGACAGGGGAAAAAACTGTTTTTT.

In this sample, this clone turned up a few times. The CDR3 loop is CASSRGGFGYGYTF. CDR3 DNA: TGTGCCAGCAGCCGAGGGGGCTTCGGCTATGGCTACACCTTC. The chain recombines TRBV27 with TRBJ1-2; 7 bases line up with TRBD1. The junction had 8 bases not matched to a gene; V was cut back by 6 bases and J by 4 bases. This CDR3 region has 14 residues. Germline V CDR1 and CDR2: MNHEY, SMNVEV (reference sequence).

The V call is TRBV5-4, the J call TRBJ2-1; 8 bases fit TRBD1. Looked up from germline, CDR1 is SGHNT and CDR2 is YYREEE (reference sequence). V shed 4 bases, J shed 0 bases, and the junction held 6 bases outside the gene matches. This CDR3 spans 16 amino acids. This chain's CDR3 is CASSRGQGSSYNEQFF. The CDR3 nucleotides are TGTGCCAGCAGCAGAGGACAGGGCAGCTCCTACAATGAGCAGTTCTTC.

V is TRBV18 and J is TRBJ1-3; tentatively, D is TRBD1 (6 bases). Trimming removed 3 bases at V and 1 base at J, with 7 bases between. Germline V CDR1 and CDR2: KGHSH, LQKENI. The CDR3 covers 14 residues. CDR3 loop: CASSPQGSGNTIYF. CDR3 DNA: TGTGCCAGCTCACCGCAGGGGTCTGGAAACACCATATATTTT.

This clone was recorded a few times. V gene TRBV4-3 combines with J gene TRBJ2-7; tentative D call: TRBD1 (5 bases). Trimming shortened V by 1 base and J by 0 bases, and 16 bases separated the two germline ends. Germline V gene lookup returns CDR1 LGHNA and CDR2 YSLEER. The CDR3 has 17 residues. This chain's CDR3 is CASSQAYPGQSSYEQYF. The CDR3 bases are TGCGCCAGCAGCCAAGCCTACCCAGGACAAAGCTCCTACGAGCAGTACTTC.

This clone was detected only a few times. A junction boundary mismatches the germline segment, possibly from a read error. V gene TRBV11-2 combines with J gene TRBJ2-7; 8 bases map to TRBD1. CDR1 and CDR2 from the germline V gene are SGHAT and FQNNGV. The CDR3 spans 15 residues. Here the CDR3 reads CASSLVGQAFYERYF. CDR3 in DNA: TGTGCCAGCAGCTTAGTGGGACAGGCGTTCTACGAGCGGTACTTC.

Turning to this clone: Other nucleotide sequences from this sample produce the same CDR3. The J gene is TRBJ1-5, the V gene TRBV7-9; D remains unclear. The V end was cut by 5 bases, the J end by 6 bases, with 8 bases between. Germline V gene data show CDR1 as SEHNR and CDR2 as FQNEAQ (reference sequence). There are 12 residues in the CDR3. The CDR3 DNA is TGTGCCAGCAGCCTTGAGGGTCAGCCCCAGCATTTT. It specifies CASSLEGQPQHF.